This is a list of T cell receptor beta chains from one sample in a study of Ad26.COV2.S vaccination and SARS-CoV-2 variants. Profiling relied on immunoSEQ multiplex PCR, and the TCRdb table lists in-frame clones only, not all of them. The repertoire holds some 370,000 clones, with roughly 85% as singletons. Here the sequenced sample was peripheral blood, taken in a trial of Ad26.COV2.S vaccine versus placebo. The receptors shown here come from a person between 18 and 60 years old who received the Ad26.COV2.S COVID-19 vaccine or a placebo. CDR3s include the opening cysteine and the closing phenylalanine or tryptophan. Each record gives: V gene, J gene, D gene, clone size, CDR3 length, CDR3 DNA, CDR3 protein. The D gene is left open where the match is weak. The size entry is marked missing in some rows and otherwise reads once, few, many or a size class.

TRBV7-3	TRBJ2-6	TRBD2	.	17	TGTGCCAGCAGCCCCTATTGGGGGGGCTCTGGGGCCAACGTCCTGACTTTC	CASSPYWGGSGANVLTF
TRBV12-3/TRBV12-4	TRBJ1-1	.	few	13	TGTGCCAGCAGTTTGTTTGGGAACACTGAAGCTTTCTTT	CASSLFGNTEAFF
TRBV7-3	TRBJ2-3	.	.	14	TGTGCCAGCAGCTTAATGGGCAGCACAGATACGCAGTATTTT	CASSLMGSTDTQYF
TRBV28	TRBJ2-1	.	.	15	TGTGCCAGCAACAAAGGTACAACAATAGGTGATGAGCAGTTCTTC	CASNKGTTIGDEQFF
TRBV7-9	TRBJ1-2	TRBD1	.	17	TGTGCCAGCAGCCCAGGAACTACTACAGGGGGCGCCGAGGGCTACACCTTC	CASSPGTTTGGAEGYTF
TRBV28	TRBJ2-7	TRBD1	few	11	TGTGCCGCCCAGGGGGCTTACGAGCAGTACTTC	CAAQGAYEQYF
TRBV6-6	TRBJ1-2	.	.	13	TGTGCCAGCAGGGCTACCGGGAAAAGTGGCTACACCTTC	CASRATGKSGYTF
TRBV28	TRBJ1-6	TRBD1	.	16	TGTGCCAGCAGTTCTAACAGGGGCTCCTATAATTCACCCCTCCACTTT	CASSSNRGSYNSPLHF
TRBV24-1	TRBJ2-7	.	.	14	TGTGCCACCGAGGACTCCCGCCGTTCCTACGAGCAGTACTTC	CATEDSRRSYEQYF
TRBV11-2	TRBJ1-4	.	.	13	TGTGCCAGCAGTCGAGACCGGGATGGAAAACTGTTTTTT	CASSRDRDGKLFF
TRBV6-6	TRBJ1-4	.	.	12	TGTGCCAGCAGTCCACGGACAGTCGAGGTGTTTTTT	CASSPRTVEVFF
TRBV15	TRBJ1-5	.	.	13	TGTGCCACCAGCAGAGATGTGCTGGCGCCCCAGCATTTT	CATSRDVLAPQHF
TRBV27	TRBJ2-7	.	few	13	TGTGCCAGCAGCATCCCGGGGTCCTACGAGCAGTACTTC	CASSIPGSYEQYF
TRBV6-5	TRBJ2-2	TRBD1	.	15	TGTGCCAGCAGTCACAGACAGGGGGCCACCGGGGAGCTGTTTTTT	CASSHRQGATGELFF
TRBV24-1	TRBJ2-7	TRBD1	.	17	TGTGCCACCAGTGAATGGACAGGGGATTGGAGGGACTACGAGCAGTACTTC	CATSEWTGDWRDYEQYF
TRBV6-5	TRBJ1-5	.	.	13	TGTGCCAGCAGTACTCGAACAGGTCGGCCCCAGCATTTT	CASSTRTGRPQHF
TRBV27	TRBJ2-7	TRBD1	.	17	TGTGCCAGCAGTTTATCGGGGGGGACAGGGGCCCTTTACGAGCAGTACTTC	CASSLSGGTGALYEQYF
TRBV27	TRBJ1-1	.	.	14	TGTGCCAGCAGTCTGCGGGGGGGGAACACTGAAGCTTTCTTT	CASSLRGGNTEAFF
TRBV10-1	TRBJ2-5	TRBD2	.	15	TGCGCCAGCAGCCTAGGGGGGACTAGCGCTGAGACCCAGTACTTC	CASSLGGTSAETQYF
TRBV6-5	TRBJ1-1	.	.	14	TGTGCCAGCAGTAAGTCAAGCATGAACACTGAAGCTTTCTTT	CASSKSSMNTEAFF
TRBV21-1	TRBJ1-5	.	once	15	TGTGCCAGCACGAAACAGGGCTACTCCTATCAGCCCCAGCATTTT	CASTKQGYSYQPQHF
TRBV6-2/TRBV6-3	TRBJ2-3	TRBD1	.	15	TGTGCCAGCAGTTACGGGACAGGGGGCACAGATACGCAGTATTTT	CASSYGTGGTDTQYF
TRBV9	TRBJ2-4	.	.	14	TGTGCCAGCAGCGTCAGACTAGGGAAAAACATTCAGTACTTC	CASSVRLGKNIQYF
TRBV6-2/TRBV6-3	TRBJ2-7	TRBD2	.	15	TGTGCCAGCAGTGATGGGACTAGCGGAAAATACGAGCAGTACTTC	CASSDGTSGKYEQYF
TRBV6-5	TRBJ2-3	.	.	14	TGTGCCACCAAAGGCTCCATTAGCACAGATACGCAGTATTTT	CATKGSISTDTQYF
TRBV6-6	TRBJ2-7	TRBD2	.	15	TGTGCCAGCAATATTTGGACTAGCGAGACCTACGAGCAGTACTTC	CASNIWTSETYEQYF
TRBV9	TRBJ2-2	.	.	15	TGTGCCAGCAGCGTCTACGGGGCCAACACCGGGGAGCTGTTTTTT	CASSVYGANTGELFF
TRBV5-6	TRBJ1-1	TRBD1	once	15	TGTGCCAGCAGGAGGTCCGGGACAGGGAATACTGAAGCTTTCTTT	CASRRSGTGNTEAFF
TRBV27	TRBJ2-7	.	few	13	TGTGCCAGCAGTTCCGTTGGCAGGGACGAGCAGTACTTC	CASSSVGRDEQYF
TRBV7-2	TRBJ2-7	TRBD2	.	16	TGTGCCAGCAGCTTAGCACTAGCGGGAGGAGCCCTCGAGCAGTACTTC	CASSLALAGGALEQYF
TRBV29-1	TRBJ2-1	.	.	13	TGCAGCGTTGAAGGGCAGGGTAGTGTTGAGCAGTTCTTC	CSVEGQGSVEQFF
TRBV13	TRBJ2-7	.	.	15	TGTGCCAGCAGCTTAGAGGGGGGACAGATTTACGAGCAGTACTTC	CASSLEGGQIYEQYF
TRBV29-1	TRBJ2-3	.	.	13	TGCAGCGTTGAAGGGACGATCACAGATACGCAGTATTTT	CSVEGTITDTQYF
TRBV4-3	TRBJ1-5	.	once	15	TGCGCCAGCAGCCAAGATTGGGGGGTACGACAGCCCCAGCATTTT	CASSQDWGVRQPQHF
TRBV27	TRBJ2-7	.	.	14	TGTGCCAGCAGTTTAGTGGGACTTGGGTCCGAGCAGTACTTC	CASSLVGLGSEQYF
TRBV7-9	TRBJ2-1	TRBD2	.	16	TGTGCCAGCAGCCCTCCGACTAGCGGGGGGGCCAATGAGCAGTTCTTC	CASSPPTSGGANEQFF
TRBV7-9	TRBJ2-5	TRBD2	.	14	TGTGCCAGCAGCTTGCCGACTAGCGGGTTGGCCCAGTACTTC	CASSLPTSGLAQYF
TRBV19	TRBJ1-2	.	.	14	TGTGCCAGTAGTATAGATCGGGCAAGCTATGGCTACACCTTC	CASSIDRASYGYTF
TRBV18	TRBJ2-3	.	.	16	TGTGCCAGCTCACCACCGGGACATAATAAGGCAGATACGCAGTATTTT	CASSPPGHNKADTQYF
TRBV6-5	TRBJ1-3	.	.	15	TGTGCCAGCAGTTCCCCGACATTCTCTGGAAACACCATATATTTT	CASSSPTFSGNTIYF
TRBV7-3	TRBJ2-5	TRBD2	.	13	TGTGCCAGCAGCTCGGGACTAGCAGAGACCCAGTACTTC	CASSSGLAETQYF
TRBV7-8	TRBJ2-1	TRBD1	.	13	TGTGCCAGCAGCCGACAGGGCTACGATGAGCAGTTCTTC	CASSRQGYDEQFF